The 22 T cell receptor beta chains given below trace back to one sample, sequenced in a study of radiotherapy plus CTLA-4 blockade in lung cancer. Assay: immunoSEQ multiplex PCR; the TCRdb copy retains only in-frame clones and omits some. This table has 24,000 or so clones, 65% to 85% appearing once. Sequenced here: peripheral blood, sampled from a patient treated with radiotherapy plus ipilimumab. These receptors all stem from a human donor with non-small cell lung cancer who had stable disease on radiotherapy plus ipilimumab.

This clone occurred once. The chain combines TRBV13 with TRBJ2-7, with 16 bases that match TRBD2. This CDR3 spans 15 amino acids. Germline loops: CDR1 PRHDT, CDR2 FYEKMQ (reference sequence). V shed 5 bases, J shed 6 bases, and the junction held 4 bases outside the gene matches. The CDR3 loop reads CASSPGTSGRAEQYF. For the CDR3, the DNA is TGTGCCAGCAGCCCGGGGACTAGCGGGAGGGCCGAGCAGTACTTC.

V and J are TRBV7-9 and TRBJ1-1, with unresolved D. CDR3 length: 13 residues. With 1 base removed from V and 1 base from J, the gap between germline ends came to 4 bases. Germline V gene sequence: CDR1 SEHNR, CDR2 FQNEAQ (reference sequence). Here the CDR3 reads CASSLETNTEAFF. Here the CDR3 DNA reads TGTGCCAGCAGCTTAGAAACGAACACTGAAGCTTTCTTT.

The chain employs TRBV7-8 and TRBJ2-2, with 13 bases matching TRBD2. CDR3 length: 18 residues. Germline CDR1 is SGHVS and CDR2 is FQNEAQ. Germline trimming cut 8 bases from V and 1 base from J; bases unmatched to any gene: 10. The DNA of the CDR3 is TGTGCCAGCCGCCGGGGACTAGCGGGACTCCGGAACACCGGGGAGCTGTTTTTT. It yields the protein CASRRGLAGLRNTGELFF.

This clone was counted a few times. The chain has TRBV4-2 and TRBJ2-5, with a possible D match to TRBD2 (6 bases). The V end lost 4 bases, the J end lost 3 bases, and 15 bases lay between the germline ends. Germline V gene data show CDR1 as LGHNA and CDR2 as YNFKEQ. The CDR3 has 15 residues. CDR3: CASSPVGGVEETQYF. DNA for the CDR3: TGTGCCAGCAGCCCAGTCGGCGGGGTCGAAGAGACCCAGTACTTC.

The chain is built from TRBV7-2 and TRBJ2-2; 7 nucleotides agree with TRBD2. J was trimmed by 4 bases and V by 5 bases; bases with no gene match: 10. Looked up from germline, CDR1 is SGHTA and CDR2 is FQGNSA. This CDR3 is 16 amino acids long. The chain's CDR3 is CASSPPGLPSTGELFF. In DNA form, the CDR3 reads TGTGCCAGCAGCCCTCCGGGACTACCGAGCACCGGGGAGCTGTTTTTT.

This clone was seen a few times. The V and J genes are TRBV6-6 and TRBJ2-1; D might be TRBD2 (6 bases). Germline CDR1 and CDR2: MNHNY and SVGAGI (reference sequence). Trimming cost V 2 bases and J 3 bases, with 11 bases left between them. The CDR3 has 15 residues. The CDR3 DNA follows: TGTGCCAGCAGTTACCGGGGGTATCACTACAATGAGCAGTTCTTC. Translating gives CASSYRGYHYNEQFF.

The rearrangement uses TRBV29-1 and TRBJ1-4; perhaps TRBD1 as D (6 bases). The germline V and J ends were trimmed by 4 bases and 8 bases, with 8 bases remaining between them. Germline-derived CDR1 and CDR2 are SQVTM and ANQGSEA. The CDR3 runs to 11 residues. The CDR3 loop reads CSVGGGEKLFF. The CDR3 nucleotides are TGCAGCGTTGGAGGGGGGGAAAAACTGTTTTTT.

The rearrangement uses TRBV7-2 and TRBJ1-4, with 8 bases matching TRBD1. This CDR3 is built from 15 residues. The J segment lost 2 bases and the V segment lost 5 bases, leaving 4 bases of the junction unmatched. Germline lookup yields CDR1 SGHTA and CDR2 FQGNSA. The CDR3 DNA reads as TGTGCCAGCAGCCCCCGGACAGGGACTAATGAAAAACTGTTTTTT. Translation gives CASSPRTGTNEKLFF.

The chain employs TRBV5-5 and TRBJ2-2; D could derive from TRBD1 or TRBD2 (6 bases each). Germline V gene sequence: CDR1 SGHKS, CDR2 YYEKEE (reference sequence). The CDR3 has 17 amino acids. Trimming stripped 4 bases from V and 4 bases from J, with 20 bases between. This chain's CDR3 is CASSPGWGARGTGELFF. The CDR3 DNA sequence: TGTGCCAGCAGCCCGGGTTGGGGGGCCCGGGGCACCGGGGAGCTGTTTTTT.

The chain carries TRBV7-2 and TRBJ1-1; TRBD1 matches 7 bases. There are 16 residues in the CDR3. Germline CDR1 and CDR2: SGHTA and FQGNSA. The trim removed 5 bases at V and 0 bases at J, leaving 9 bases unmatched. The chain's CDR3 is CASSIGGLSLNTEAFF. The CDR3 region has the DNA TGTGCCAGCAGCATAGGGGGCCTCTCTCTGAACACTGAAGCTTTCTTT.

This sequence joins TRBV10-1 and TRBJ2-6, with D unresolved. V dropped 8 bases and J dropped 5 bases, with 25 bases sitting between them. This CDR3 comprises 18 residues. Germline-derived CDR1 and CDR2 are WNHNN and SYGVQD (reference sequence). The CDR3 loop is CASVSYEDRTSRANVLTF. Written as DNA, the CDR3 is TGCGCCAGCGTGAGTTATGAAGATCGCACAAGTCGGGCCAACGTCCTGACTTTC.

The chain recombines TRBV21-1 with TRBJ2-2; the table calls TRBD1, which could not be checked here. TRBV21-1 is flagged as a pseudogene. The length of the CDR3 is 16 residues. The DNA of the CDR3 is TGTGCCAGCATCAAAGGACAGGGGCAGGGCACCGGGGAGCTGTTTTTT. Protein: CASIKGQGQGTGELFF.

The chain couples TRBV19 to TRBJ2-1, with a possible D match to TRBD1 (6 bases). V was trimmed by 3 bases and J by 12 bases, leaving 24 bases between them. The CDR3 has 16 amino acids. Germline V gives CDR1 LNHDA, CDR2 SQIVND (reference sequence). The CDR3, as DNA: TGTGCCAGTAGTATTCTTGGGGACACGGTGGGCAAAGGGCAGTTCTTC. This gives the protein CASSILGDTVGKGQFF. Full variable domain (missing parts from reference TRBV19 and TRBJ2-1): DGGITQSPKYLFRKEGQNVTLSCEQNLNHDAMYWYRQDPGQGLRLIYYSQIVNDFQKGDIAEGYSVSREKKESFPLTVTSAQKNPTAFYLCASSILGDTVGKGQFFGPGTRLTVL.

The V gene is TRBV29-1, the J gene TRBJ1-1; TRBD1 agrees at 8 bases. The V and J ends lost 6 bases and 4 bases, in that order; junction bases with no gene match: 7. CDR1 and CDR2 (germline): SQVTM, ANQGSEA. The CDR3 spans 13 residues. In nucleotides, the CDR3 is TGCAGCGTCGCCAGGGGGCAGGGCACTGAAGCTTTCTTT. It codes for CSVARGQGTEAFF.

This clone was recorded a few times. The chain has TRBV29-1 and TRBJ2-3; D is ambiguous. CDR3 length: 13 amino acids. V lost 3 bases and J lost 2, with 9 bases in between. From germline, CDR1 is SQVTM and CDR2 ANQGSEA. CDR3 residues: CSVDRKITDTQYF. The CDR3 bases are TGCAGCGTTGACCGGAAAATCACAGATACGCAGTATTTT.

V gene TRBV7-2 combines with J gene TRBJ2-5; D gene ambiguous. Germline V gives CDR1 SGHTA, CDR2 FQGNSA. This CDR3 is 14 amino acids long. V dropped 7 bases and J dropped 4 bases, with 16 bases sitting between them. CDR3: CASTDVGLPETQYF. The CDR3 coding sequence is TGTGCCAGCACCGATGTGGGTCTGCCAGAGACCCAGTACTTC.

The genes are TRBV19 and TRBJ2-7; 7 nucleotides line up with TRBD2. V trimming: 3 bases; J trimming: 2 bases; junction bases outside the gene matches: 7. CDR3 length: 15 residues. Germline CDR1 is LNHDA and CDR2 is SQIVND (reference sequence). CDR3 sequence: CASSIGRELTYEQYF. CDR3 in DNA: TGTGCCAGTAGTATTGGGCGGGAGCTCACCTACGAGCAGTACTTC.

This clone has a handful of counts. V is TRBV10-2 and J is TRBJ2-3, with 13 bases identical to TRBD2. This CDR3 comprises 17 residues. The J segment lost 3 bases and the V segment lost 5 bases, leaving 8 bases of the junction unmatched. In germline, CDR1 is WSHSY, CDR2 SAAADI. The CDR3 is CASSSGLAGARTDTQYF. Written as DNA, the CDR3 is TGCGCCAGCAGTTCTGGACTAGCGGGAGCAAGGACAGATACGCAGTATTTT.

The V gene is TRBV7-8, the J gene TRBJ2-2; TRBD1 aligns across 8 bases. With V trimmed by 2 bases and J by 9 bases, 20 bases remained unmatched. The CDR3 loop spans 19 amino acids. The germline V gene has CDR1 SGHVS and CDR2 FQNEAQ. The CDR3 region has the DNA TGTGCCAGCAGCTTACTTTGGGGCGGACAGGGTGTGGGGACCAGGGAGCTGTTTTTT. It yields the protein CASSLLWGGQGVGTRELFF. The full variable domain, in which reference TRBV7-8 and TRBJ2-2 provide the parts outside the CDR3, is GAGVSQSPRYKVAKRGQDVALRCDPISGHVSLFWYQQALGQGPEFLTYFQNEAQLDKSGLPSDRFFAERPEGSVSTLKIQRTQQEDSAVYLCASSLLWGGQGVGTRELFFGEGSRLTVL.

The table lists this clone with a few counts. This sequence joins TRBV19 and TRBJ1-2; D remains unclear. The V and J ends lost 6 bases and 8 bases respectively, with 13 bases between them. Looked up from germline, CDR1 is LNHDA and CDR2 is SQIVND (reference sequence). The CDR3 sequence is 12 residues long. The DNA of the CDR3 is TGTGCCAGTAGGTTTCGAGGAGGGGGCTACACCTTC. It is translated as CASRFRGGGYTF.

This clone showed up just once. V usage is TRBV4-3 and J usage is TRBJ1-2; D may be TRBD1 (6 bases). This CDR3 has 15 amino acids. Between the trimmed V and J ends, which lost 6 bases and 5 bases, there was a span of 19 bases. Per the germline V gene, CDR1 is LGHNA and CDR2 is YSLEER. The CDR3 loop is CASRYGWQGTYGYTF. The CDR3 nucleotides read TGCGCCAGCAGATACGGATGGCAGGGGACATATGGCTACACCTTC.

The chain employs TRBV10-2 and TRBJ2-7; TRBD1 aligns across 9 bases. The V and J ends lost 0 bases and 3 bases, in that order; junction bases with no gene match: 3. The CDR3 runs 15 residues. Germline CDR1 and CDR2: WSHSY and SAAADI. For the CDR3, the DNA is TGCGCCAGCAGTGAGTCGGAGACAGGGGGCTACGAGCAGTACTTC. This translates into CASSESETGGYEQYF.